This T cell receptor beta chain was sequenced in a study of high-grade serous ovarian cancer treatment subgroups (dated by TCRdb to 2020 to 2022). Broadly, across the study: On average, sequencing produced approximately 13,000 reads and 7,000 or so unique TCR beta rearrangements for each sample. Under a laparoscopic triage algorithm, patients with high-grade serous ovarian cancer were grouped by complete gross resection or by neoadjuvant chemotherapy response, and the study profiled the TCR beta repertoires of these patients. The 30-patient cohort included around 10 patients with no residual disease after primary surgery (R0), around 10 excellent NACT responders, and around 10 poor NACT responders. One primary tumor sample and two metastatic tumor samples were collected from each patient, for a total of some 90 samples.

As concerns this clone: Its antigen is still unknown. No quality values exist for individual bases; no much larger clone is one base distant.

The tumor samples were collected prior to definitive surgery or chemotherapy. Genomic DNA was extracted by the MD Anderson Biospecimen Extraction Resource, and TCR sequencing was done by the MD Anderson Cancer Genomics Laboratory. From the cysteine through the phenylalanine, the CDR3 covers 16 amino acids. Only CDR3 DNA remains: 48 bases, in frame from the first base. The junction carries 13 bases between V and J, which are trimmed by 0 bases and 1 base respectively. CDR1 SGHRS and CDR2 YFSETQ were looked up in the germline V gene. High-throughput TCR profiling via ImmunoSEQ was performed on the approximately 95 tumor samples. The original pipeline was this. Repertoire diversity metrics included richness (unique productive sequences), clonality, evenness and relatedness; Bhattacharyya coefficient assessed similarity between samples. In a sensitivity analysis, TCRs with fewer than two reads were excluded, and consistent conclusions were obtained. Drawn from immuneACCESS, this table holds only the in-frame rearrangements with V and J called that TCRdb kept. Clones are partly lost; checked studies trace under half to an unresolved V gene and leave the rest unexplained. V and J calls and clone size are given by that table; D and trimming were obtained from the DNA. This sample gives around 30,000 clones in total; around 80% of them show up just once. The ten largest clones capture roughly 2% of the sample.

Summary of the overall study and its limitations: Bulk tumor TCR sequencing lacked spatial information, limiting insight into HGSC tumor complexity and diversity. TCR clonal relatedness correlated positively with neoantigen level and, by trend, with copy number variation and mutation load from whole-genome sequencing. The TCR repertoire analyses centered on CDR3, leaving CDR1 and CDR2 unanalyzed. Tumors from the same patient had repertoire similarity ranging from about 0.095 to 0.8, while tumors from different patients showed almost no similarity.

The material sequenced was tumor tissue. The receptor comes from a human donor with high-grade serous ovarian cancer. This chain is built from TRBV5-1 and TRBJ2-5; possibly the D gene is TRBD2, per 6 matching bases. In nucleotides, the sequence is TGCGCCAGCAGCTTGGGAGGATTAGCGGTCCAAGAGACCCAGTACTTC. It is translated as CASSLGGLAVQETQYF.